This T cell receptor (beta chain) was recorded in a study of cytomegalovirus exposure and HLA in healthy donors. Study-wide findings and caveats: In an earlier analysis, about 87% or about 30%: the productive usage of most TCR beta V segments. Later analysis reportedly placed an Asian-associated ancestry cluster below the roughly 630-donor mean in N-insertions.

Germline V gene lookup returns CDR1 MNHNY and CDR2 SVGAGI (reference sequence). The trim removed 4 bases at V and 5 bases at J, leaving 7 bases unmatched. The CDR3 sequence is 16 residues long. The study ran its PCR with 60 Vbeta and 13 Jbeta primers. Here immunoSEQ multiplex PCR was the method, and the copy in TCRdb shows in-frame clones only, minus some. The sample records under 140,000 clones, about 80% being singletons. In its sample, this clone was seen a few times. Its antigen is not known. The receptor was isolated from a woman aged 55-75 years in good health and CMV-seropositive. Input material: PBMCs. This chain links TRBV6-6 with TRBJ2-1; 11 positions match TRBD1. The CDR3 sequence is CASSLPGTGGHNEQFF. In DNA form, the CDR3 reads TGTGCCAGCAGTTTACCCGGGACAGGGGGACACAATGAGCAGTTCTTC.